This TCR beta chain was sequenced in a study of T cell clonotyping in hematopoietic cell transplantation. Method: immunoSEQ multiplex PCR; TCRdb's copy keeps in-frame clones and lacks some. Of fewer than 5,000 clones listed, 19% were seen once; the top ten hold 21%. Per the germline V gene, CDR1 is GTSNPN and CDR2 is SVGIG (reference sequence). The CDR3 sequence is 15 residues long. Concerning this clone: Its antigen is unknown.

Study-level findings and limits: Without cell sorting, CD4 versus CD8 contributions remain unresolved. Higher Inverse Simpson Index values in graft donor and pretransplant recipient predicted broader posttransplant TCR diversity. Recipient TCR diversity dropped after transplant; expanded clonotypes rose from day 30 to 180. Few recipient clonotypes overlapped donors; over 95% were de novo at given depth.

This rearrangement joins TRBV30 to TRBJ2-5; 10 bases match TRBD1. The better agreement between TRBJ2-7 and the DNA end casts doubt on the J call. The sequences come from PBMCs, collected 180 days after allogeneic stem cell transplant. This clonotype originated in a male patient in his late teens or twenties who had an allogeneic stem cell transplant, so the T cells may come from the graft donor. Some clones in this sample may be carry-over from other donors' samples. For the CDR3, the DNA is TGTGCCTGGAGTCAGGTAGACAGGGGGCCTTACGAGCAGTACTTC. It encodes CAWSQVDRGPYEQYF.